This entry is about one T cell receptor (beta chain). Its antigen remains unidentified. Then a second PCR, running about 6 to 11 cycles, was carried out with a sample-barcoded 5' primer and a J-beta primer mix. One entry per CDR3 protein, called by TCRdb with MiXCR from the 5' RACE reads. Of 850,000 to 1,000,000 distinct CDR3 sequences listed, just over 50% were seen once; the top ten hold around 21%. Investigators took about 10 milliliters of peripheral blood from every donor. Total RNA, at least 6 micrograms per sample, came from PBMCs. This record belongs to a study of blood T cells in healthy people across ages. Study-wide findings and caveats: Roughly linearly, TCR beta diversity per million T cells fell as age increased.

Trimming left V 6 bases short and J 1 base short, with 16 bases between. The CDR3 contains 15 residues. The germline V gene has CDR1 SGHVS and CDR2 FQNEAQ. The specimen was blood. The V and J genes are TRBV7-8 and TRBJ2-7; tentative D call: TRBD1 (5 bases). This clonotype was obtained from a woman aged 55-69 years in good health. The CDR3 sequence: CASRKTDAGSYEQYF. The CDR3 nucleotides read TGTGCCAGCAGGAAGACAGACGCCGGATCCTACGAGCAGTACTTC.